The 13 T cell receptor beta chains below were found in one sample sequenced in a study of beta chain features in type 1 diabetes. Every bit of the isolated RNA underwent reverse transcription, so sequencing read expressed TCRB transcripts. Profiling relied on immunoSEQ multiplex PCR, and the TCRdb table lists in-frame clones only, not all of them. The sample comprises about 900,000 clones, about a sixth of which are singletons, and 0.023% rests with the top ten. The specimen sequenced was naive CD4+ T cells from blood. The receptors were sampled from a woman aged 18 to 35 in good health.

The chain carries TRBV6-6 and TRBJ2-6; D remains ambiguous. Trimming cost V 6 bases and J 2 bases, with 8 bases left between them. Germline V CDR1 and CDR2: MNHNY, SVGAGI (reference sequence). The CDR3 is 14 residues long. CDR3 nucleotides: TGTGCCAGCAGCTACGAGGCTGGGGCCAACGTCCTGACTTTC. Translated, it gives CASSYEAGANVLTF.

The chain uses TRBV7-2 and TRBJ2-1, with 8 bases aligning to TRBD2. The CDR3 sequence is 17 residues long. The germline gives CDR1 SGHTA, CDR2 FQGNSA. The V gene end was trimmed by 6 bases and the J gene end by 5 bases; junction bases not matched to a gene: 15. In DNA, the CDR3 is TGTGCCAGCAGGCAATCAACGAGCGGGAGCGGGCACAATGAGCAGTTCTTC. Its protein is CASRQSTSGSGHNEQFF. Filled out from reference TRBV7-2 and TRBJ2-1, the complete variable domain reads GAGVSQSPSNKVTEKGKDVELRCDPISGHTALYWYRQSLGQGLEFLIYFQGNSAPDKSGLPSDRFSAERTGGSVSTLTIQRTQQEDSAVYLCASRQSTSGSGHNEQFFGPGTRLTVL.

This sequence joins TRBV5-1 and TRBJ2-1; 7 bases agree with TRBD2. CDR1 and CDR2 (germline): SGHRS, YFSETQ. The CDR3 consists of 15 residues. J lost 7 bases, V lost 5 bases, and 12 bases had no gene match. CDR3 sequence: CASSVTSQTWNEQFF. The CDR3, as DNA: TGCGCCAGCAGTGTGACTAGCCAGACCTGGAATGAGCAGTTCTTC.

The V call is TRBV9, the J call TRBJ2-6; TRBD2 aligns across 7 bases. The germline gives CDR1 SGDLS, CDR2 YYNGEE. V dropped 4 bases and J dropped 0; count of bases not matched to a gene: 16. The CDR3 contains 20 residues. The CDR3 nucleotides are TGTGCCAGCAGCCGGAACCTTATAGCGGGTGTTACCTCTGGGGCCAACGTCCTGACTTTC. This sequence encodes CASSRNLIAGVTSGANVLTF.

This chain uses TRBV28 with TRBJ2-3; unclear D gene. V lost 2 bases and J lost 5, with 8 bases in between. In germline, CDR1 is MDHEN, CDR2 SYDVKM. The CDR3 is 13 amino acids. This CDR3 reads CASSLLRRDTQYF. The CDR3 nucleotides are TGTGCCAGCAGTTTACTTCGTCGAGATACGCAGTATTTT.

This chain joins TRBV19 and TRBJ2-7; 8 bases match TRBD2. The V and J ends lost 3 bases and 2 bases, in that order; junction bases with no gene match: 6. CDR1 LNHDA and CDR2 SQIVND come from the germline V gene (reference sequence). This CDR3 is built from 15 residues. In DNA, the CDR3 is TGTGCCAGTAGTATTGGGGCGGGAGGACCCTACGAGCAGTACTTC. It is translated as CASSIGAGGPYEQYF.

The CDR3 DNA is TGTGCCAGCATGGTTAGCGGGCAGGGCGAGCAGTACTTC. Protein sequence: CASMVSGQGEQYF. The chain recombines TRBV2 with TRBJ2-7, with TRBD2 matching over 7 bases. CDR1 and CDR2 (germline): SNHLY, FYNNEI. The CDR3 contains 13 residues. The J segment lost 6 bases and the V segment lost 7 bases, leaving 9 bases of the junction unmatched.

The chain carries TRBV28 and TRBJ2-2; 7 bases line up with TRBD2. Unmatched junction bases numbered 15, after V lost 1 base and J lost 7 bases. The length of the CDR3 is 18 residues. CDR1 is MDHEN, CDR2 SYDVKM, per germline. CDR3 protein: CASSLSFRPSGNLGELFF. CDR3 coding DNA: TGTGCCAGCAGTTTATCGTTTCGGCCTAGCGGCAATCTCGGGGAGCTGTTTTTT. Full variable domain (outside the CDR3, taken from reference TRBV28 and TRBJ2-2): DVKVTQSSRYLVKRTGEKVFLECVQDMDHENMFWYRQDPGLGLRLIYFSYDVKMKEKGDIPEGYSVSREKKERFSLILESASTNQTSMYLCASSLSFRPSGNLGELFFGEGSRLTVL.

This chain uses TRBV9 with TRBJ2-5; D is ambiguous. This CDR3 contains 14 residues. CDR1 is SGDLS, CDR2 YYNGEE, per germline. V lost 4 bases and J lost 4, with 14 bases in between. In DNA, the CDR3 is TGTGCCAGCAGCACGGATTTCGCCCGAGAGACCCAGTACTTC. It yields the protein CASSTDFARETQYF.

This chain connects TRBV6-1 to TRBJ2-3; 7 nucleotides align to TRBD2. V was clipped by 4 bases and J by 0 bases; unmatched bases: 7. This CDR3 has 16 amino acids. Germline CDR1 is MNHNS and CDR2 is SASEGT. The DNA of the CDR3 is TGTGCCAGCAGTGGTCAAACTAGCGCTAGCACAGATACGCAGTATTTT. Translation gives CASSGQTSASTDTQYF.

V gene TRBV19 combines with J gene TRBJ2-1; D is ambiguous. Germline CDR1 LNHDA, CDR2 SQIVND (reference sequence). This CDR3 has 13 residues. Trimming pared 2 bases from V and 7 bases from J, leaving 9 bases between. The CDR3 loop is CASSIWLRNEQFF. The DNA of the CDR3 is TGTGCCAGTAGTATATGGCTCCGTAATGAGCAGTTCTTC.

The chain is built from TRBV5-4 and TRBJ1-2, with 7 bases that match TRBD1. This CDR3 region has 15 residues. V lost 0 bases and J lost 4; bases outside the gene matches: 6. Germline loops: CDR1 SGHNT, CDR2 YYREEE (reference sequence). CDR3 protein: CASSLVPGQLYGYTF. The CDR3 DNA sequence: TGTGCCAGCAGCTTGGTTCCGGGACAGCTCTATGGCTACACCTTC. Full variable domain (rest looked up from reference TRBV5-4 and TRBJ1-2): ETGVTQSPTHLIKTRGQQVTLRCSSQSGHNTVSWYQQALGQGPQFIFQYYREEENGRGNFPPRFSGLQFPNYSSELNVNALELDDSALYLCASSLVPGQLYGYTFGSGTRLTVV.

In this sample, this clone turned up a few times. The chain couples TRBV19 to TRBJ2-1; 12 nucleotides line up with TRBD2. J gave up 9 bases and V 3 bases, and 6 bases lay outside the gene matches. This CDR3 region has 15 residues. CDR1 and CDR2 (germline): LNHDA, SQIVND (reference sequence). CDR3 sequence reads: CASSIVLAGGGEQFF. The CDR3 nucleotides read TGTGCCAGTAGTATTGTACTAGCGGGAGGAGGTGAGCAGTTCTTC.